This T cell receptor (beta chain) was identified during a study of control samples from healthy donors and cancer patients. This CDR3 comprises 16 residues. V lost 2 bases to trimming and J lost 1 base, with 14 bases between them. Germline CDR1 is ENHRY and CDR2 is SYGVKD. This table comes from immunoSEQ multiplex PCR, and its TCRdb copy is limited to in-frame clones, with some not included. The sample lists over 85,000 clones, over 75% seen once, with 3.5% to 4.5% in the top ten. The sequence came from a woman aged 55-69 years with lung cancer. Sequenced input: PBMCs. The genes are TRBV10-3 and TRBJ1-1, with a possible D match to TRBD1 (6 bases). This CDR3 is CAISEITPGANTEAFF. The CDR3 nucleotides are TGTGCCATCAGTGAGATAACCCCAGGGGCGAACACTGAAGCTTTCTTT.